The clone carrying this T cell receptor beta chain was counted between two and nine times. Its antigen is still unknown. This sample is part of a study of early T cells in non-severe SARS-CoV-2 infection. Turning to the study itself: Chains were not paired, and sequencing was done on bulk RNA from unsorted whole blood.

Researchers tagged individual cDNA molecules with unique molecular identifiers. TCRdb re-derived calls from the 5' RACE reads in MiXCR, one entry per CDR3 protein. Among about 68,000 distinct CDR3 sequences listed, 9.5% to 15% were seen once. CDR3 length: 15 amino acids. Overall study findings and caveats: Reliance on VDJdb matching favored anti-spike CD8 responses; private and CD4 specificities were missed.

V is TRBV21-1 and J is TRBJ2-1; the DNA was not compared with TRBD1, the D call given in the table. TRBV21-1 is tagged as a pseudogene. The receptor comes from an adult who was a healthcare worker with PCR-confirmed SARS-CoV-2 infection or an uninfected control (not recorded which). The sample consisted of whole blood. The CDR3, as DNA: TGTGCCAGCAGTGGGGACAGGGTCTTCGCACGTAAGCAGTTCTTC. Its translation: CASSGDRVFARKQFF.